The sequence of this T cell receptor beta chain was determined in a study of shared clonotypes between healthy human individuals. Background on the study: CD8 memory received one plate per donor, CD8 naive two, CD4 memory three and CD4 naive three.

The CDR3 is made up of 14 amino acids. V gave up 5 bases and J gave up 4 bases, with 15 bases separating them. The V gene's germline CDR1 is MNHEY and CDR2 SMNVEV (reference sequence). Naive CD8 cells, CD45RO-negative and positively selected for CCR7, excluded terminally differentiated effector memory CD45RA+ cells. Adults of Caucasian background living in Nashville, Tennessee made up all donors. Comment on this clone: Antigen: not known.

This table comes from immunoSEQ multiplex PCR, and its TCRdb copy is limited to in-frame clones, with some not included. The table has about 2 million clones, about 95% seen once. Study conclusions and caveats: The four-donor shared clonotypes exceeded non-shared clonotypes in generation probability, with non-shared ones scoring lower.

The sequence derives from a man between 18 and 35 years old in good health. This chain connects TRBV27 to TRBJ2-7, with a tentative D call TRBD2 (6 bases). Material: naive CD8+ T cells sorted from blood. The CDR3 DNA reads TGTGCCAGCAGTCCCGTTATGGGGGGATACGAGCAGTACTTC. It yields the protein CASSPVMGGYEQYF.